The clone carrying this TCR beta chain was detected ten times or more. What it binds is unknown. Points from the study as a whole: Tumor memory CD4+ T cell TCR gene usage was found to cluster with blood and lymph node memory CD4+ cells and with lymph node naive CD4+ cells. Under 2.3% of tumor Treg sequences matched blood Tregs or memory cells.

The TRBV12-4/TRBJ1-2 clonotypes were amplified using barcode primers with ligated adaptors. TCRdb re-called the multiplex PCR reads through MiXCR, storing one row per CDR3 protein. The data show 2,000 to 2,500 distinct CDR3 sequences, 0.95% to 1.1% seen once. Cells sorted as Tregs were CD4+, CD25+ and CD127-/low. The V and J ends lost 3 bases and 4 bases respectively, with 12 bases between them. The CDR3 is 14 amino acids. Sequenced: tumor-infiltrating Tregs sorted from the breast tumor. The sequence was obtained from a female donor with breast cancer. V usage is TRBV12-3 or TRBV12-4 and J usage is TRBJ1-2; D gene uncertain. The CDR3 region is CASSFLPEAYGYTF. CDR3 nucleotides: TGTGCCAGCAGTTTCCTTCCGGAGGCCTATGGCTACACCTTC.